This is a list of T cell receptor beta chains from one sample in a study of blood T cell repertoires in COVID-19. Clones were read by immunoSEQ multiplex PCR, and TCRdb kept only the in-frame ones, dropping some. The data contain 50,000 to 70,000 clones, around 77% of them singletons. Specimen: peripheral blood. Receptor source: a man aged 60 to 69 with acute or convalescent COVID-19. Both conserved end residues are part of each CDR3. The order of the fields is J gene, D gene, V gene, clone size, CDR3 protein, CDR3 DNA. A D gene is named only where the DNA matches it firmly. Only part of the rows carry a size: once, few, many, or a class if the clone is expanded.

TRBJ1-1 - TRBV5-1 - CASSSPGETEAFF TGCGCCAGCAGCTCACCAGGGGAAACTGAAGCTTTCTTT
TRBJ1-3 - TRBV25-1 - CASSEYPQTVSGNTIYF TGTGCCAGCAGTGAATATCCCCAAACTGTCTCTGGAAACACCATATATTTT
TRBJ2-1 - TRBV7-3 - CASSLQWAGYNEQFF TGTGCCAGCAGCTTACAGTGGGCGGGCTACAATGAGCAGTTCTTC
TRBJ1-2 - TRBV5-5 - CASSLDGGLTYGYTF TGTGCCAGCAGCTTGGACGGCGGCCTCACTTATGGCTACACCTTC
TRBJ2-7 - TRBV20-1 - CSALDSPEQYF TGCAGTGCCCTAGACAGTCCCGAGCAGTACTTC
TRBJ1-4 - TRBV29-1 - CSAQRPPEKLFF TGCAGCGCTCAGAGGCCTCCGGAAAAACTGTTTTTT
TRBJ2-3 TRBD2 TRBV27 once CASSLLSVGGDTQYF TGTGCCAGCAGCTTACTATCCGTCGGGGGGGATACGCAGTATTTT
TRBJ2-1 - TRBV29-1 - CSVEVIGTGEQFF TGCAGCGTTGAAGTTATCGGCACAGGGGAGCAGTTCTTC
TRBJ2-5 TRBD1 TRBV24-1 - CATSDPGTGTKTQYF TGTGCCACCAGTGACCCCGGGACAGGGACAAAGACCCAGTACTTC
TRBJ2-3 - TRBV18 - CASSPLGGSASTDTQYF TGTGCCAGCTCACCACTGGGCGGGTCGGCGAGCACAGATACGCAGTATTTT
TRBJ2-1 - TRBV30 - CALTRGGRVNEQFF TGTGCCTTAACTAGGGGGGGCCGGGTCAATGAGCAGTTCTTC
TRBJ2-1 - TRBV7-9 - CASSRDTSAYNEQFF TGTGCCAGCAGCAGGGACACCAGCGCGTACAATGAGCAGTTCTTC
TRBJ1-1 TRBD1 TRBV10-3 - CAISEGQGGGKSTEAFF TGTGCCATCAGTGAGGGACAGGGAGGAGGGAAGAGCACTGAAGCTTTCTTT
TRBJ1-6 TRBD1 TRBV7-8 once CASRQGEYNSPLHF TGTGCCAGCCGGCAGGGGGAATATAATTCACCCCTCCACTTT
TRBJ1-2 - TRBV28 - CASSLEQVYGYTF TGTGCCAGCAGCCTCGAACAGGTGTATGGCTACACCTTC
TRBJ2-1 - TRBV28 - CASSEGGSSYNEQFF TGTGCCAGCAGCGAGGGGGGGAGCTCCTACAATGAGCAGTTCTTC
TRBJ2-5 TRBD1 TRBV19 - CARLSGTVQETQYF TGTGCCAGACTCTCCGGGACAGTCCAAGAGACCCAGTACTTC
TRBJ1-6 - TRBV7-2 - CASSTLWATGALHF TGTGCCAGCAGCACACTATGGGCCACCGGGGCCCTCCACTTT
TRBJ1-2 - TRBV6-5 - CASRGGSYGYTF TGTGCCAGCAGAGGAGGGTCCTATGGCTACACCTTC
TRBJ2-7 - TRBV27 - CASSIDRIELYF TGTGCCAGCAGTATAGACAGGATCGAATTGTACTTC
TRBJ1-2 - TRBV19 - CASSKGQNYGYTF TGTGCCAGTAGCAAGGGGCAGAACTATGGCTACACCTTC
TRBJ2-5 TRBD1 TRBV7-9 - CASSYGTGGRETQYF TGTGCCAGCAGTTATGGGACAGGGGGTAGAGAGACCCAGTACTTC
TRBJ1-2 - TRBV9 - CASSAGTSLSYGYTF TGTGCCAGCAGCGCAGGAACCTCTCTTAGCTATGGCTACACCTTC
TRBJ2-3 - TRBV19 - CASSQGTDTQYF TGTGCCAGTTCCCAGGGAACAGATACGCAGTATTTT
TRBJ2-5 TRBD1 TRBV5-4 medium-sized CASSSLSGGAWETQYF TGTGCCAGCAGTTCCCTCTCAGGGGGCGCGTGGGAGACCCAGTACTTC
TRBJ1-2 TRBD1 TRBV5-4 - CASSPEQGDNYGYTF TGTGCCAGCAGCCCCGAACAGGGGGATAACTATGGCTACACCTTC
TRBJ2-3 - TRBV5-6 - CASSLSGGADTDTQYF TGTGCCAGCAGCTTGAGTGGGGGGGCCGACACAGATACGCAGTATTTT
TRBJ1-5 - TRBV19 - CASSKPGDSNQPQHF TGTGCCAGTAGTAAGCCCGGAGATAGCAATCAGCCCCAGCATTTT
TRBJ1-2 - TRBV19 - CASSSIPADVHGYTF TGTGCCAGTAGTTCTATCCCGGCGGATGTCCATGGCTACACCTTC
TRBJ1-2 - TRBV19 once CASSAGARGYGYTF TGTGCCAGTAGTGCGGGGGCGCGAGGCTATGGCTACACCTTC
TRBJ2-5 TRBD1 TRBV6-5 few CASTMTGLEVETQYF TGTGCCAGCACTATGACAGGGTTAGAGGTAGAGACCCAGTACTTC
TRBJ2-2 - TRBV18 - CASSPDSSTGELFF TGTGCCAGCTCACCAGACTCCTCAACCGGGGAGCTGTTTTTT
TRBJ2-7 - TRBV5-6 - CASSPDFAGLASYEQYF TGTGCCAGCAGCCCCGACTTTGCGGGCCTCGCCTCCTACGAGCAGTACTTC
TRBJ2-2 TRBD1 TRBV18 - CASSPRTGTNTGELFF TGTGCCAGCTCCCCACGGACAGGAACGAACACCGGGGAGCTGTTTTTT
TRBJ2-5 - TRBV7-9 - CASSLETQYF TGTGCCAGCAGCCTAGAGACCCAGTACTTC
TRBJ1-6 - TRBV7-3 - CASSLSSTSYNSPLHF TGTGCCAGCAGCTTAAGTTCTACCTCCTATAATTCACCCCTCCACTTT
TRBJ1-2 - TRBV2 - CASSVYGYTF TGTGCCAGCAGCGTCTATGGCTACACCTTC
TRBJ1-4 - TRBV5-1 - CASSLGVGSGMEKLFF TGCGCCAGCAGCCTGGGGGTAGGCAGCGGAATGGAAAAACTGTTTTTT
TRBJ2-2 TRBD1 TRBV5-6 - CASSRDRGQGGELFF TGTGCCAGCAGCCGCGACAGGGGACAGGGCGGGGAGCTGTTTTTT
TRBJ1-5 - TRBV28 - CASSFRRSGQPQHF TGTGCCAGCAGTTTTAGAAGGTCGGGTCAGCCCCAGCATTTT
TRBJ2-7 TRBD1 TRBV7-9 - CASSSSAQDRGYEQYF TGTGCCAGCAGCTCATCCGCGCAGGACAGGGGGTACGAGCAGTACTTC
TRBJ2-5 - TRBV7-2 - CASTQGRATGPTLTQYF TGTGCCAGCACTCAAGGGAGGGCGACAGGCCCCACTTTGACCCAGTACTTC
TRBJ2-2 TRBD1 TRBV27 - CASSRQGGPNTGELFF TGTGCCAGCAGCCGACAGGGGGGCCCAAACACCGGGGAGCTGTTTTTT
TRBJ2-1 TRBD1 TRBV5-1 - CASSLWGDRESEQFF TGCGCCAGCAGCTTGTGGGGGGACAGGGAGAGCGAGCAGTTCTTC
TRBJ2-1 TRBD1 TRBV7-9 - CASSLWTGASLNEQFF TGTGCCAGCAGCTTATGGACAGGGGCCTCGCTTAATGAGCAGTTCTTC
TRBJ2-1 - TRBV11-2 - CASSLDRVGNEQFF TGTGCCAGCAGCTTAGACAGGGTAGGCAATGAGCAGTTCTTC